One and the same sample provided the 22 T cell receptor beta chains below, sequenced in a study of blood T cells in healthy people across ages. Through a sample-barcoded 5' primer and a J-beta primer mix, a second PCR was run for roughly 6 to 11 cycles. TCRdb re-called the 5' RACE reads with MiXCR, one entry per CDR3 protein. The top ten clones hold under 15% of a sample with approximately 880,000 distinct CDR3 sequences, around 46% of them seen once. Sequencing input: blood. All receptors come from a man between 25 and 39 years old in good health.

On this clonotype itself: A read error may explain this, as a much larger clone is one base away. V gene TRBV6-1 combines with J gene TRBJ1-1; a weak D match, TRBD1 (5 bases). The CDR3 contains 13 residues. CDR1 MNHNS and CDR2 SASEGT come from the germline V gene. Trimming removed 3 bases from V and 3 bases from J, with 8 bases in between. CDR3 sequence (DNA): TGTGCCAGCAGTGACAGGGAGCACACTGAAGCTTTCTTT. It yields the protein CASSDREHTEAFF.

V gene TRBV20-1 combines with J gene TRBJ2-7; 7 bases line up with TRBD1. The V gene end was trimmed by 6 bases and the J gene end by 3 bases; junction bases not matched to a gene: 14. Germline CDR1 and CDR2: DFQATT and SNEGSKA (reference sequence). CDR3 length equals 15 residues. The CDR3 region has the DNA TGCAGTGCCCATCTTGGTAGGGGGCGCGACTACGAGCAGTACTTC. It is translated as CSAHLGRGRDYEQYF.

This clonotype was seen only once. V is TRBV24-1 and J is TRBJ1-5, with a tentative D call TRBD1 (5 bases). The CDR3 totals 14 residues. Germline V gene sequence: CDR1 KGHDR, CDR2 SFDVKD. V was cut by 4 bases and J by 3 bases, with 9 bases left in between. DNA of the CDR3: TGTGCCACCAGTGAGGCCAGGGCCAATCAGCCCCAGCATTTT. It specifies CATSEARANQPQHF.

The genes are TRBV9 and TRBJ2-1, with D perhaps assigned TRBD1 or TRBD2 (9 bases each). Germline CDR1 reads SGDLS; CDR2 reads YYNGEE. Trimming shortened V by 4 bases and J by 12 bases, and 35 bases separated the two germline ends. CDR3 length: 19 residues. The DNA of the CDR3 is TGTGCCAGCAGCAACGGGACAGGGAAGTTTAACCAGCGGGGGGACATGCAGTTCTTC. Translating gives CASSNGTGKFNQRGDMQFF.

Only a few counts were recorded for this clonotype. CDR3 amino acids: CASSALGPDTQYF. CDR3 nucleotides: TGTGCCAGCAGCGCTCTAGGTCCAGATACGCAGTATTTT. The V call is TRBV7-2, the J call TRBJ2-3; the D is unclear. Germline CDR1 is SGHTA and CDR2 is FQGNSA. The CDR3 contains 13 residues. V was trimmed by 5 bases and J by 4 bases, leaving 10 bases between them.

This clonotype showed up just a few times. This chain links TRBV12-5 with TRBJ2-1; D assignment may be TRBD1 or TRBD2 (6 bases each). This CDR3 has 13 residues. Germline assignment: CDR1 LGHNT and CDR2 FRNRAP. Between the trimmed V and J ends, which lost 9 bases and 10 bases, there was a span of 19 bases. This CDR3 is CARGGRESPEQFF. For the CDR3, the DNA is TGTGCTAGGGGGGGCAGGGAGTCCCCCGAGCAGTTCTTC.

This clonotype was recorded many times. The rearrangement uses TRBV7-9 and TRBJ1-2, with a weak D call TRBD1 (6 bases). V lost 3 bases to trimming and J lost 3 bases, with 14 bases between them. From germline, CDR1 is SEHNR and CDR2 FQNEAQ (reference sequence). The CDR3 extends over 15 amino acids. CDR3 sequence (DNA): TGTGCCAGCAGCTTCAAGGGGGAGGGGGACTATGGCTACACCTTC. Translation: CASSFKGEGDYGYTF.

V and J are TRBV4-1 and TRBJ1-4; D is unclear. Germline assignment: CDR1 MGHRA and CDR2 YSYEKL. This CDR3 is built from 14 residues. V was clipped by 2 bases and J by 6 bases, with 10 bases between them. The CDR3 DNA reads TGCGCCAGCAGCCAACTCCTACAAGATGAAAAACTGTTTTTT. Residues: CASSQLLQDEKLFF.

V is TRBV15 and J is TRBJ1-4; 8 bases match TRBD1. Per germline, CDR1 LNHNV and CDR2 YYDKDF (reference sequence). Losses at the gene ends were 8 bases for V and 2 bases for J; bases not matched to a gene: 7. This CDR3 is built from 15 residues. The CDR3 reads CATSPRQGTNEKLFF. In DNA, the CDR3 is TGTGCCACCTCCCCCAGACAGGGGACTAATGAAAAACTGTTTTTT.

The V and J genes are TRBV2 and TRBJ2-7, with 9 bases that match TRBD1. The better agreement between TRBJ2-5 and the DNA end casts doubt on the J call. Germline V gene sequence: CDR1 SNHLY, CDR2 FYNNEI. The CDR3 spans 15 residues. CDR3 nucleotides: TGTGCCAGCACTACGACAGGGGGACCACAAGAGACCCAGTACTTC. This sequence encodes CASTTTGGPQETQYF.

This clonotype was observed many times. One junction end does not reproduce the germline sequence, and a read error may be involved. This chain links TRBV27 with TRBJ2-1; the D gene is possibly TRBD2 (5 bases). Germline V gives CDR1 MNHEY, CDR2 SMNVEV (reference sequence). This CDR3 has 14 residues. CDR3 in amino acids: CASSPGLSYNEQFF. CDR3 DNA sequence: TGCGCCAGCAGCCCTGGACTGTCATACAATGAGCAGTTCTTC.

The chain employs TRBV11-3 and TRBJ2-3; 10 bases match TRBD1. CDR1 is SGHNT and CDR2 is YENEEA in the germline V gene. Germline trimming cut 3 bases from V and 4 bases from J; bases unmatched to any gene: 7. The CDR3 loop spans 16 amino acids. The CDR3 here is CASSFGTGVTPDTQYF. CDR3 in DNA: TGTGCCAGCAGCTTTGGGACAGGGGTGACACCAGATACGCAGTATTTT.

About this clonotype itself: An end of the junction differs from the germline gene, which may be a read error. V usage is TRBV12-3 or TRBV12-4 and J usage is TRBJ2-7; 8 bases match TRBD2. The CDR3 is made up of 14 amino acids. The CDR3 DNA is TGTGTCAGCAGTCTCCGGGGGGGGTCCTACGAGCAGTACTTC. It encodes CVSSLRGGSYEQYF.

The J gene is TRBJ1-2, the V gene TRBV20-1; D gene uncertain. Per germline, CDR1 DFQATT and CDR2 SNEGSKA (reference sequence). The CDR3 has 13 residues. Trimming pared 6 bases from V and 2 bases from J, leaving 13 bases between. In DNA, the CDR3 is TGCAGTGCAACGTCGGATAGAAACTATGGCTACACCTTC. Its protein is CSATSDRNYGYTF.

V is TRBV4-3 and J is TRBJ1-5; possible D gene TRBD1, 5 bases. Germline CDR1 LGHNA, CDR2 YSLEER. Trimming shortened V by 5 bases and J by 2 bases, and 16 bases separated the two germline ends. This CDR3 is 16 amino acids long. The CDR3 nucleotides are TGCGCCAGCAGCAAGGGGAGAGGGTCGGGCAATCAGCCCCAGCATTTT. Protein product: CASSKGRGSGNQPQHF.

This clonotype showed up just a few times. The V call is TRBV27, the J call TRBJ2-7; 7 nucleotides agree with TRBD1. There are 14 residues in the CDR3. V lost 4 bases, J lost 4 bases, and 7 bases stayed unmatched. Germline CDR1 MNHEY, CDR2 SMNVEV (reference sequence). The chain's CDR3 is CASSWDSYLYEQYF. The CDR3 DNA reads TGTGCCAGCAGTTGGGACAGCTACTTATACGAGCAGTACTTC.

This chain uses TRBV7-2 with TRBJ2-5; TRBD1 agrees at 9 bases. V lost 5 bases and J lost 11; bases outside the gene matches: 15. CDR1 is SGHTA, CDR2 FQGNSA, per germline. This CDR3 has 15 amino acids. The chain's CDR3 is CASSTNRGRRREQYF. For the CDR3, the DNA is TGTGCCAGCAGCACGAACAGGGGGCGCAGAAGGGAGCAGTACTTC.

The rearrangement joins TRBV6-1 to TRBJ1-1; D is undetermined. The CDR3 has 14 residues. Trimming cost V 3 bases and J 2 bases, with 10 bases left between them. CDR1 and CDR2 from the germline V gene are MNHNS and SASEGT. CDR3 amino acids: CASSEMGINTEAFF. CDR3 coding DNA: TGTGCCAGCAGTGAGATGGGGATAAACACTGAAGCTTTCTTT.

This clonotype was seen only once. The V gene is TRBV29-1, the J gene TRBJ2-1, with D perhaps TRBD1 or TRBD2 (5 bases each). The V end lost 8 bases, the J end lost 5 bases, and 34 bases lay between the germline ends. The CDR3 totals 19 residues. The V gene's germline CDR1 is SQVTM and CDR2 ANQGSEA. DNA of the CDR3: TGCAGCCCCGTGGGGCCGGGACGGTGGGGAGAAGGGCGAAACAATGAGCAGTTCTTC. This sequence encodes CSPVGPGRWGEGRNNEQFF.

This clonotype showed up many times. The CDR3 protein is CSARGANEKLFF. The CDR3 DNA reads as TGCAGCGCCCGAGGGGCTAATGAAAAACTGTTTTTT. V usage is TRBV29-1 and J usage is TRBJ1-4; the D gene is possibly TRBD1 (5 bases). CDR3 length equals 12 residues. Germline loops: CDR1 SQVTM, CDR2 ANQGSEA. Trimming took 7 bases from V and 3 from J, leaving 9 bases between them.

The chain joins TRBV12-3 or TRBV12-4 to TRBJ1-1; D gene uncertain. V was clipped by 5 bases and J by 4 bases, with 14 bases between them. CDR3 length: 14 residues. The CDR3 nucleotides are TGTGCCAGCAGTCCCACAAGGATGGGCACTGAAGCTTTCTTT. This sequence encodes CASSPTRMGTEAFF.

This clonotype was detected once. The J gene is TRBJ1-4, the V gene TRBV24-1, with 7 bases lining up with TRBD1. The CDR3 has 15 amino acids. The germline CDR1 and CDR2 sequences are KGHDR and SFDVKD. V dropped 3 bases and J dropped 3; count of bases not matched to a gene: 3. CDR3 region: CATSDPGTANEKLFF. The CDR3 region has the DNA TGTGCCACCAGTGATCCCGGGACAGCTAATGAAAAACTGTTTTTT.